Below, 27 T cell receptor beta chains from the same sample are listed, as sequenced in a study of molecular identifiers for immune sequencing clone quantification. TCRdb recomputed calls from the PCR reads with MiXCR, one row per CDR3 protein. The sample shows some 680,000 distinct CDR3 sequences, 25% of them seen only once. The specimen was naive CD8+ T cells from blood, with Jurkat cell RNA spiked in. Noted subset: FACS-sorted CD8+CD4-CCR7+CD45RA+ naive T cells. These receptors were collected from a human donor in good health. Some libraries in this study had Jurkat cell RNA spiked in.

On this clonotype itself: Germline is not matched at one junction end, which may reflect a read error. The V gene is TRBV7-9, the J gene TRBJ2-5; possibly TRBD2 for D (5 bases). The CDR3 runs 15 residues. Germline CDR1 reads SEHNR; CDR2 reads FQNEAQ (reference sequence). The CDR3 coding sequence is TGTACCAGCAGCCCCCCCGAACTAGTTTCAGAGACCCAGTACTTC. Translated, it gives CTSSPPELVSETQYF.

This clonotype was recorded many times. The V call is TRBV27, the J call TRBJ2-7, with D uncertain. CDR3 length: 14 amino acids. Looked up from germline, CDR1 is MNHEY and CDR2 is SMNVEV (reference sequence). V was shortened by 6 bases and J by 0 bases, with 12 bases between the two germline ends. This chain's CDR3 is CASSERGFSYEQYF. CDR3 nucleotides: TGTGCCAGCAGCGAGAGAGGATTCTCCTACGAGCAGTACTTC.

The chain uses TRBV12-3 or TRBV12-4 and TRBJ2-2, with D perhaps TRBD1 (5 bases). V was trimmed by 3 bases and J by 3 bases, leaving 11 bases between them. The CDR3 length is 15 residues. CDR3 coding DNA: TGTGCCAGCAGTTTGGGGCAGATGTACACCGGGGAGCTGTTTTTT. Its translation: CASSLGQMYTGELFF.

CDR3: CASSQVRGNEKLFF. As DNA, the CDR3 is TGCGCCAGCAGCCAAGTGAGGGGAAACGAAAAACTGTTTTTT. The chain carries TRBV4-1 and TRBJ1-4, with a weak D call TRBD1 (5 bases). V lost 1 base and J lost 8, with 11 bases in between. The CDR3 is 14 residues long. The germline CDR1 and CDR2 sequences are MGHRA and YSYEKL.

This clonotype was recorded a few times. The CDR3 nucleotides are TGCAGTGCTAGAGAACTAGGAGGCTACGAGCAGTACTTC. Residues: CSARELGGYEQYF. The V call is TRBV20-1, the J call TRBJ2-7; perhaps TRBD2 as D (5 bases). The V gene lost 0 bases and the J gene lost 3 bases, with 9 bases spanning the gap. The CDR3 spans 13 residues. Germline V gene sequence: CDR1 DFQATT, CDR2 SNEGSKA (reference sequence).

The chain uses TRBV7-9 and TRBJ2-7; D may be TRBD1 (5 bases). The CDR3 is 12 amino acids. The V end was cut by 5 bases, the J end by 3 bases, with 8 bases between. The germline V gene has CDR1 SEHNR and CDR2 FQNEAQ (reference sequence). This CDR3 reads CASSETDYEQYF. The DNA of the CDR3 is TGTGCCAGCAGCGAGACAGACTACGAGCAGTACTTC.

This clonotype was observed a handful of times. The genes are TRBV6-5 and TRBJ1-2, with no clear D. V was shortened by 6 bases and J by 3 bases, with 29 bases between the two germline ends. The V gene's germline CDR1 is MNHEY and CDR2 SVGAGI. CDR3 size: 19 residues. In nucleotides, the CDR3 is TGTGCCAGCAGCTTAACAACGAGCCCAATCCCAGGTCCGGACTATGGCTACACCTTC. Its translation: CASSLTTSPIPGPDYGYTF.

Many counts were recorded for this clonotype. The chain couples TRBV25-1 to TRBJ2-5; a weak D match, TRBD1 (7 bases). This CDR3 comprises 16 residues. Germline CDR1 MGHDK, CDR2 SYGVNS. V was clipped by 2 bases and J by 0 bases, with 13 bases between them. The CDR3 coding sequence is TGTGCCAGCAGTGAAGGAGGGGGCCCAAACCAAGAGACCCAGTACTTC. Protein: CASSEGGGPNQETQYF.

As concerns this clonotype: The limits of the CDR3 on the DNA are not certain, so only TCRdb's listed CDR3 is given. V is TRBV5-3 and J is TRBJ1-2; TRBD1 is taken as the D call from the table, unchecked against the DNA. TRBV5-3 is noted as an ORF with a role that remains uncertain. Inclusive of both ends, the CDR3 amounts to 17 amino acids. CDR3 protein: CASSFKLLPDRDYGCTF.

This clonotype was seen many times. The V call is TRBV20-1, the J call TRBJ1-3; D might be TRBD1 (6 bases). CDR1 is DFQATT, CDR2 SNEGSKA, per germline (reference sequence). This CDR3 is 17 amino acids long. V lost 3 bases, J lost 0 bases, and 18 bases lay in between. CDR3 nucleotide sequence: TGCAGTGCTAGGTCCCTCTTGACAGGCGGCTCTGGAAACACCATATATTTT. It codes for CSARSLLTGGSGNTIYF.

In this sample, this clonotype turned up many times. V usage is TRBV20-1 and J usage is TRBJ1-1; D is unclear. This CDR3 is 13 amino acids long. Germline lookup yields CDR1 DFQATT and CDR2 SNEGSKA (reference sequence). V dropped 3 bases and J dropped 3 bases, with 11 bases sitting between them. This CDR3 reads CSARDFEDTEAFF. The CDR3 bases are TGCAGTGCTAGGGACTTTGAGGACACTGAAGCTTTCTTT.

This clonotype was seen many times. This chain connects TRBV6-6 to TRBJ1-1; D is perhaps TRBD1 (5 bases). CDR3 length: 14 amino acids. V lost 5 bases to trimming and J lost 4 bases, with 14 bases between them. Looked up from germline, CDR1 is MNHNY and CDR2 is SVGAGI (reference sequence). The CDR3 region is CASSTLEGTTEAFF. The CDR3 DNA reads TGTGCCAGCAGTACCCTGGAGGGGACCACTGAAGCTTTCTTT.

This chain connects TRBV12-3 or TRBV12-4 to TRBJ1-5; 7 positions agree with TRBD1. The CDR3 runs to 17 residues. V was pared by 5 bases and J by 0 bases, with 10 bases of the junction left unmatched. The CDR3 DNA follows: TGTGCCAGCAGTCCGAGAGACAGGGTTTATAGCAATCAGCCCCAGCATTTT. Translating gives CASSPRDRVYSNQPQHF.

This clonotype came up a few times. This chain uses TRBV12-3 or TRBV12-4 with TRBJ1-5; maybe TRBD1 (6 bases). With 9 bases removed from V and 6 bases from J, the gap between germline ends came to 15 bases. The CDR3 length is 13 residues. The CDR3 bases are TGTGCCAGTACACTGGGGGGCACTCAGCCCCAGCATTTT. It specifies CASTLGGTQPQHF.

This clonotype was counted only a few times. The chain carries TRBV2 and TRBJ1-3, with TRBD1 as a possible D gene (5 bases). V was trimmed by 6 bases and J by 2 bases, leaving 14 bases between them. Germline V gives CDR1 SNHLY, CDR2 FYNNEI. CDR3 length: 15 residues. The CDR3 DNA follows: TGTGCCAGCAGCCGGGACCCTAGCACTGGAAACACCATATATTTT. It specifies CASSRDPSTGNTIYF.

The chain employs TRBV6-5 and TRBJ2-6; 7 bases agree with TRBD2. The CDR3 runs to 16 residues. With V trimmed by 5 bases and J by 4 bases, 8 bases remained unmatched. Germline CDR1 is MNHEY and CDR2 is SVGAGI. CDR3 region: CASSHTAGEGANVLTF. As DNA, the CDR3 is TGTGCCAGCAGTCACACGGCGGGGGAAGGGGCCAACGTCCTGACTTTC.

The chain combines TRBV2 with TRBJ2-2; 8 nucleotides align to TRBD1. The J segment lost 2 bases and the V segment lost 9 bases, leaving 2 bases of the junction unmatched. Germline V gene lookup returns CDR1 SNHLY and CDR2 FYNNEI. This CDR3 is built from 13 residues. The CDR3 DNA reads as TGTGCCAGAGGACAGGGAAACACCGGGGAGCTGTTTTTT. Translating gives CARGQGNTGELFF.

Only a few counts were recorded for this clonotype. The V call is TRBV7-9, the J call TRBJ2-7; 8 bases match TRBD1. V lost 5 bases and J lost 3; bases outside the gene matches: 12. This CDR3 spans 16 amino acids. Germline V gene sequence: CDR1 SEHNR, CDR2 FQNEAQ (reference sequence). CDR3 coding DNA: TGTGCCAGCAGCGACGGAACCGGGACAGGTGACTACGAGCAGTACTTC. Translating gives CASSDGTGTGDYEQYF.

The chain has TRBV3-1 and TRBJ1-5; 9 bases line up with TRBD1. The V gene end was trimmed by 3 bases and the J gene end by 0 bases; junction bases not matched to a gene: 9. CDR1 is LGHDT, CDR2 YNNKEL, per germline (reference sequence). This CDR3 comprises 18 residues. The CDR3 nucleotides are TGTGCCAGCAGCCATGGGTCCGGGACAGGGACTAGCAATCAGCCCCAGCATTTT. Amino acid sequence: CASSHGSGTGTSNQPQHF.

Many counts were recorded for this clonotype. The chain links TRBV15 to TRBJ1-1; D not resolved. Germline V gene data show CDR1 as LNHNV and CDR2 as YYDKDF (reference sequence). CDR3 length equals 12 residues. Trimming removed 0 bases at V and 5 bases at J, with 4 bases between. The CDR3 sequence: CATSRDGTEAFF. In DNA form, the CDR3 reads TGTGCCACCAGCAGAGACGGGACTGAAGCTTTCTTT.

This clonotype was seen a handful of times. The genes are TRBV28 and TRBJ2-7, with unresolved D. Germline CDR1 and CDR2: MDHEN and SYDVKM. The CDR3 is made up of 15 amino acids. V dropped 1 base and J dropped 3 bases, with 13 bases sitting between them. This CDR3 is CASSLSETFGYEQYF. CDR3 bases: TGTGCCAGCAGTTTATCAGAAACTTTCGGCTACGAGCAGTACTTC.

V and J are TRBV29-1 and TRBJ2-3, with unresolved D. V gave up 5 bases and J gave up 8 bases, with 14 bases separating them. Germline V gene data show CDR1 as SQVTM and CDR2 as ANQGSEA. This CDR3 has 12 residues. CDR3 protein: CSVSGNPATQYF. CDR3 sequence (DNA): TGCAGCGTTAGTGGTAACCCAGCTACGCAGTATTTT.

This clonotype was observed at least ten times. This chain joins TRBV20-1 and TRBJ1-5; 8 bases fit TRBD1. The V gene end was trimmed by 0 bases and the J gene end by 2 bases; junction bases not matched to a gene: 9. The CDR3 runs to 17 residues. Germline V gene lookup returns CDR1 DFQATT and CDR2 SNEGSKA (reference sequence). CDR3 in amino acids: CSARDRTGGLGNQPQHF. In nucleotides, the CDR3 is TGCAGTGCTAGAGATCGTACAGGGGGGTTAGGCAATCAGCCCCAGCATTTT.

Concerning this clonotype itself: It may be a read error: a sequence one base away is much more abundant. The conserved phenylalanine or tryptophan is not found at the CDR3 terminus, so this likely reflects a read error. The rearrangement joins TRBV7-2 to TRBJ2-5; 7 bases line up with TRBD1. Germline V CDR1 and CDR2: SGHTA, FQGNSA. CDR3 length: 17 residues. Trimming at V came to 7 bases and at J to 0 bases, leaving 14 bases not matched to a gene. The CDR3 DNA follows: TGTGCCAGCACCCTAGAAATCGGACAGGCCTACCAAGAGACCCAGTACTTA. This encodes CASTLEIGQAYQETQYL.

This chain connects TRBV24-1 to TRBJ1-5; D perhaps matches TRBD1 (5 bases). The CDR3 is 14 amino acids. V was clipped by 6 bases and J by 1 base, with 9 bases between them. Germline CDR1 KGHDR, CDR2 SFDVKD. The chain's CDR3 is CATSSEGSNQPQHF. The CDR3 nucleotides read TGTGCCACCAGTTCGGAGGGGAGCAATCAGCCCCAGCATTTT.

Points on this clonotype: A much larger clone is a single base away; this may be a read error. The chain has TRBV9 and TRBJ2-7; 7 bases line up with TRBD1. This CDR3 comprises 13 residues. Trimming at V came to 4 bases and at J to 7 bases, leaving 8 bases not matched to a gene. Germline V gene sequence: CDR1 SGDLS, CDR2 YYNGEE. The CDR3 DNA sequence: TGTGCCAGCAGCTCGCAGGGGGTCGTGGAGCAGTACTTC. It codes for CASSSQGVVEQYF.

This rearrangement joins TRBV9 to TRBJ1-3; D is perhaps TRBD1 (6 bases). V lost 3 bases and J lost 4, with 11 bases in between. The CDR3 contains 14 residues. Germline V lookup: CDR1 SGDLS, CDR2 YYNGEE. Here the CDR3 reads CASSGRTAGNTIYF. Written as DNA, the CDR3 is TGTGCCAGCAGCGGAAGGACAGCCGGAAACACCATATATTTT.